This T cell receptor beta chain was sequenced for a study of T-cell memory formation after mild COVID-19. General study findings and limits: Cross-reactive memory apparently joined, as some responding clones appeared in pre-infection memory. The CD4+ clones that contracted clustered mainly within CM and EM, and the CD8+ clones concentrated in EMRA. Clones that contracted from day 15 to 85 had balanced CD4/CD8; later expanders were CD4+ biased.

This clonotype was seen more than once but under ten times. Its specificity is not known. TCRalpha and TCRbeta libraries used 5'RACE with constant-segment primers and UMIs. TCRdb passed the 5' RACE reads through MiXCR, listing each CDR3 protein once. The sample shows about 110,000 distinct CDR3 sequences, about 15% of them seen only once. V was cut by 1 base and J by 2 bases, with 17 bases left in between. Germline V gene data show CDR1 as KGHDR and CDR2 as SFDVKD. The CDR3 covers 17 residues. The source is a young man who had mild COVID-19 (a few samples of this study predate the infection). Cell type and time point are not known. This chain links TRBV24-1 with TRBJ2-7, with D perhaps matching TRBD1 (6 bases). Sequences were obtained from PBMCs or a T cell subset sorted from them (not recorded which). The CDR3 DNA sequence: TGTGCCACCAGTGATTTCCCAAGGGACAATTTTGCCTACGAGCAGTACTTC. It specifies CATSDFPRDNFAYEQYF.